The TCR beta chain described here comes from a study of Graves' ophthalmopathy and Graves' hyperthyroidism. Study observations and caveats: Blood contained most expanded thyroid clonotypes exceeding 0.001 frequency. Sensitivity reached less than 71% and specificity just under 75% when the model predicted ophthalmopathy progression.

Germline-derived CDR1 and CDR2 are MNHEY and SVGAGI. The CDR3 totals 14 residues. Trimming pared 0 bases from V and 9 bases from J, leaving 14 bases between. Points on this clonotype: Antigen specificity is unknown.

The authors amplified TCR beta CDR3 regions from RNA transcripts. An initial RT-PCR round employing HTBI primers preceded a second-round multiplex PCR. TCRdb itself ran the multiplex PCR reads through MiXCR, one entry per CDR3 protein. The table shows approximately 700,000 distinct CDR3 sequences, with 40% occurring only once. A duration under 3 months, NOSPECS ≥4, CAS ≥3 and moderate-to-severe activity characterized the donors with ophthalmopathy. V is TRBV6-5 and J is TRBJ1-2, with D tentatively TRBD1 (5 bases). The sequencing input was peripheral blood. This clonotype was obtained from an adult man with Graves' ophthalmopathy. The CDR3 here is CASSYSTQGHRYTF. The CDR3, as DNA: TGTGCCAGCAGTTACTCGACGCAGGGTCATCGCTACACCTTC.